The 16 T cell receptor beta chains listed next were all sequenced from one sample in a study of CD4 T cells in relation to SARS-CoV-2 and coronaviruses. Unexposed donor CD4+ T cells date from about 2011-2018, before the COVID-19 pandemic. Sequencing was performed with immunoSEQ multiplex PCR; in TCRdb, only in-frame clones are kept and a portion is missing. The table lists about 65,000 clones, about 89% of them singletons. Sequencing input: memory CD4+ T cells from PBMCs. The source of these receptors is a human donor in good health.

J is TRBJ1-1 and V is TRBV5-4; 9 bases are a match to TRBD1. This CDR3 has 15 residues. Germline trimming cut 3 bases from V and 6 bases from J; bases unmatched to any gene: 9. Germline V lookup: CDR1 SGHNT, CDR2 YYREEE (reference sequence). CDR3 region: CASSSGTGKPAEAFF. The CDR3 nucleotides are TGTGCCAGCAGCTCCGGGACAGGGAAGCCGGCTGAAGCTTTCTTT.

The rearrangement joins TRBV5-1 to TRBJ2-1, with 15 bases fitting TRBD2. V gave up 6 bases and J gave up 0 bases; unmatched junction bases: 1. The CDR3 covers 16 residues. Looked up from germline, CDR1 is SGHRS and CDR2 is YFSETQ. The CDR3 nucleotides are TGCGCCAGCACGGGACTAGCGGGAGGCTCCTACAATGAGCAGTTCTTC. Its translation: CASTGLAGGSYNEQFF.

This clone was detected a few times. The CDR3 nucleotides are TGTGCCAGCAACCAAGGGGGGATACTGGGTGGAGAGACCCAGTACTTC. Translation gives CASNQGGILGGETQYF. The chain recombines TRBV2 with TRBJ2-5, with D possibly being TRBD1 or TRBD2 (6 bases each). CDR3 size: 16 residues. Looked up from germline, CDR1 is SNHLY and CDR2 is FYNNEI. V was pared by 7 bases and J by 4 bases, with 22 bases between.

The rearrangement uses TRBV28 and TRBJ1-2; D is undetermined. Germline loops: CDR1 MDHEN, CDR2 SYDVKM. With 2 bases removed from V and 5 bases from J, the gap between germline ends came to 9 bases. CDR3 length: 13 amino acids. The CDR3 nucleotides are TGTGCCAGCAGTTTACCGACTCAATATGGCTACACCTTC. Translated, it gives CASSLPTQYGYTF.

V usage is TRBV29-1 and J usage is TRBJ1-1; 8 bases line up with TRBD1. The CDR3 loop spans 13 amino acids. Germline CDR1 reads SQVTM; CDR2 reads ANQGSEA. V gave up 2 bases and J gave up 3 bases; unmatched junction bases: 2. The CDR3 DNA is TGCAGCGTTGAAAAGGGACAGGACACTGAAGCTTTCTTT. It yields the protein CSVEKGQDTEAFF.

The rearrangement uses TRBV7-9 and TRBJ2-3, with 7 positions matching TRBD1. The V gene end was trimmed by 5 bases and the J gene end by 10 bases; junction bases not matched to a gene: 6. The CDR3 is 12 residues long. The germline gives CDR1 SEHNR, CDR2 FQNEAQ (reference sequence). DNA of the CDR3: TGTGCCAGCAGCCCCCAGGGGGACGCGCAGTATTTT. Translating it yields CASSPQGDAQYF.

The chain is built from TRBV4-2 and TRBJ2-7; the match to TRBD2 covers 10 bases. Germline CDR1 is LGHNA and CDR2 is YNFKEQ. With V trimmed by 3 bases and J by 2 bases, 4 bases remained unmatched. The CDR3 runs 15 residues. For the CDR3, the DNA is TGTGCCAGCAGCCAGCACCTAGCGGGAGCCTACGAGCAGTACTTC. Translation: CASSQHLAGAYEQYF.

The chain couples TRBV11-2 to TRBJ2-3, with unresolved D. CDR1 and CDR2 (germline): SGHAT, FQNNGV. Trimming left V 6 bases short and J 1 base short, with 11 bases between. The CDR3 is 14 residues long. The CDR3 DNA reads TGTGCCAGCAGTAGGGTAGAAGGCACAGATACGCAGTATTTT. It is translated as CASSRVEGTDTQYF. Using reference TRBV11-2 and TRBJ2-3 for the parts outside the CDR3, the full variable domain is EAGVAQSPRYKIIEKRQSVAFWCNPISGHATLYWYQQILGQGPKLLIQFQNNGVVDDSQLPKDRFSAERLKGVDSTLKIQPAKLEDSAVYLCASSRVEGTDTQYFGPGTRLTVL.

This clone was observed a single time. The gene calls are TRBV11-2 and TRBJ2-1; D not certain. V lost 2 bases, J lost 6 bases, and 11 bases lay in between. Germline values: CDR1 SGHAT, CDR2 FQNNGV. This CDR3 contains 14 residues. CDR3 in amino acids: CASSLRVRINEQFF. The CDR3 region has the DNA TGTGCCAGCAGCTTAAGGGTACGTATCAATGAGCAGTTCTTC.

V and J are TRBV5-1 and TRBJ2-5; D gene unclear. The CDR3 length is 12 residues. From germline, CDR1 is SGHRS and CDR2 YFSETQ. V was shortened by 8 bases and J by 4 bases, with 12 bases between the two germline ends. CDR3 DNA: TGCGCCAGTAAGGAAGGTCGAGAGACCCAGTACTTC. It yields the protein CASKEGRETQYF.

This chain links TRBV7-2 with TRBJ2-1; 13 bases line up with TRBD2. V lost 5 bases to trimming and J lost 6 bases; unmatched junction nucleotides: 7. The CDR3 is made up of 16 amino acids. CDR1 is SGHTA and CDR2 is FQGNSA in the germline V gene. In nucleotides, the CDR3 is TGTGCCAGCAGCCCCCACCGGACTAGCGGGAGCAATGAGCAGTTCTTC. Encoded protein: CASSPHRTSGSNEQFF.

The chain uses TRBV11-1 and TRBJ2-3; a weak D match, TRBD1 (5 bases). In germline, CDR1 is SGHAT, CDR2 FQDESV (reference sequence). This CDR3 has 15 amino acids. Trimming stripped 6 bases from V and 5 bases from J, with 18 bases between. The CDR3 here is CASRKDTPWVDTQYF. In nucleotides, the CDR3 is TGTGCCAGCAGGAAGGACACCCCATGGGTAGATACGCAGTATTTT.

This clone showed up just once. This sequence joins TRBV19 and TRBJ1-1; 8 bases fit TRBD1. Trimming removed 10 bases from V and 0 bases from J; junction bases left unmatched: 13. CDR3 length equals 16 residues. Per the germline V gene, CDR1 is LNHDA and CDR2 is SQIVND (reference sequence). The CDR3 region has the DNA TGTGCCACCTCGTTCGGGACAGGTCATATGAACACTGAAGCTTTCTTT. Protein product: CATSFGTGHMNTEAFF. Full variable domain (remainder filled in from reference TRBV19 and TRBJ1-1): DGGITQSPKYLFRKEGQNVTLSCEQNLNHDAMYWYRQDPGQGLRLIYYSQIVNDFQKGDIAEGYSVSREKKESFPLTVTSAQKNPTAFYLCATSFGTGHMNTEAFFGQGTRLTVV.

The V gene is TRBV24-1, the J gene TRBJ2-1; D could derive from TRBD1 or TRBD2 (5 bases each). This CDR3 is built from 16 residues. V was clipped by 4 bases and J by 8 bases, with 20 bases between them. Germline lookup yields CDR1 KGHDR and CDR2 SFDVKD. The CDR3 region has the DNA TGTGCCACCAGTGACCCCGGGACCCCGCTGCTCGATGAGCAGTTCTTC. As protein: CATSDPGTPLLDEQFF.

The V and J genes are TRBV7-3 and TRBJ2-2; 7 bases are a match to TRBD2. CDR1 is SGHTA and CDR2 is FQGTGA in the germline V gene. The CDR3 totals 13 residues. The J segment lost 5 bases and the V segment lost 3 bases, leaving 0 bases of the junction unmatched. CDR3 in amino acids: CASSFSGTGELFF. CDR3 bases: TGTGCCAGCAGCTTTAGCGGGACCGGGGAGCTGTTTTTT.

V is TRBV18 and J is TRBJ2-3, with TRBD1 as a possible D gene (6 bases). CDR1 and CDR2 (germline): KGHSH, LQKENI. The CDR3 spans 15 residues. Trimming left V 4 bases short and J 2 bases short, with 13 bases between. The CDR3 coding sequence is TGTGCCAGCTCACTACAGGGAACGGACACAGATACGCAGTATTTT. It specifies CASSLQGTDTDTQYF.